The TCR beta chain described here comes from a study of Ad26.COV2.S vaccination and SARS-CoV-2 variants (dated by TCRdb to 2020 to 2022). Background for the entire study: Vaccine-arm donors were drawn from COV1001, a multicentre, randomized, double-blind, placebo-controlled phase I-IIa trial of Ad26.COV2.S in healthy adults. Ad26.COV2.S was administered intramuscularly at a dose of 5x10^10 or 1x10^11 viral particles, either as one shot or as two shots given 56 days apart. Sequencing of the TCRbeta repertoire served to evaluate the specificity and breadth of SARS-CoV-2-reactive T cell receptors following Ad26.COV2.S vaccination. A total of some 30 samples were included in the TCR-sequenced set, comprising about 20 Ad26.COV2.S vaccine recipients, 5 placebo recipients and 8 SARS-CoV-2 convalescent individuals. Participants in the trial were split at random into five groups of five each, receiving low-dose or high-dose Ad26.COV2.S once or twice, or else placebo on both occasions. Investigators remained blinded to trial group allocation during experiments and outcome assessment. The paper as a whole reports these results and caveats: Ad26.COV2.S recipients had higher spike-specific TCR breadth than placebo recipients (P = 0.0014). The authors noted that total T cell responses may have been underestimated by the TCR breadth and depth analyses. The study was not powered to compare responses between vaccine doses or regimens. Vaccine and placebo recipients had comparable non-spike TCR breadth, which fits with the vaccine containing only spike. After vaccination, substantial breadth of spike-specific CD8+ and CD4+ T cell responses was reported.

The immunoSEQ Assay was the method used to sequence TCRbeta CDR3 regions. After extraction, genomic DNA underwent amplification by bias-controlled multiplex PCR, followed by high-throughput sequencing. Per the source publication's procedure: Collapsing and filtering of sequences were performed to quantify the absolute abundance of each unique TCRbeta CDR3 region. T cell fraction was estimated by normalizing TCRbeta template counts to usable DNA, which was measured by amplifying reference genes present in all nucleated cells. Repertoire TCRs were annotated as SARS-CoV-2-specific by exact matching of V gene, CDR3 amino acid sequence and J gene to a known reactive TCR set. The reference SARS-CoV-2 TCR set was derived from MIRA and filtered for enrichment in COVID-19-positive ImmuneCODE repertoires, a step that removed public or cross-reactive TCRs. Drawing on the MIRA antigens, annotated TCRs were analysed further at the level of specific ORF or position within ORF. Breadth was defined as annotated unique rearrangements over total unique productive rearrangements; depth was the summed frequency of those rearrangements. TCR breadth was compared between groups using two-sided Wilcoxon rank-sum tests. Not all clones reach the TCRdb copy of this immuneACCESS table, which keeps in-frame sequences only. Checked studies attribute under half of the gap to unresolved V genes and leave the rest unexplained. V, J and clone size derive from that table, while D and trimming were established from the DNA sequence. The sample records 360,000 or so clones, 70% to 90% of which are singletons. The ten largest clones represent about 1.9% of the sample.

The sample's treatment or condition label, decoded: about 20 received Ad26.COV2.S at low or high dose, single or two shots; several received placebo; per-sample allocation not given. Repertoires of vaccine and placebo recipients were sequenced from samples taken on day 63 after the first injection. Between 29 July and 7 August 2020, Cohort 1b enrolled some 25 adults aged 18-55 years at one site in Boston, USA. Ad26.COV2.S consisted of a replication-incompetent adenovirus type 26 vector by which a prefusion-stabilized SARS-CoV-2 spike protein from the original Wuhan strain was expressed. V is shortened by 0 bases, J by 2 bases, and the region joining them spans 9 bases. Taken from the germline V gene, the CDR1 and CDR2 loops are SGDLS and YYNGEE. From cysteine to phenylalanine, the CDR3 is 15 amino acids long. The entry retains the CDR3 DNA only, 45 bases that are in frame from base 1. To note about this clone: Its antigen has not been determined. The record has no base qualities; no much larger clone is one base away.

The chain was built from TRBV9 and TRBJ2-1, with a weak D call of TRBD1 (7 bases match). The specimen was peripheral blood, collected in a trial of Ad26.COV2.S vaccine versus placebo. The sequence came from a person aged 18-60 years who received the Ad26.COV2.S COVID-19 vaccine or a placebo. The nucleotide sequence is given as TGTGCCAGCAGCGTAGGGAGGGGGCCCTACAATGAGCAGTTCTTC. It codes for CASSVGRGPYNEQFF.